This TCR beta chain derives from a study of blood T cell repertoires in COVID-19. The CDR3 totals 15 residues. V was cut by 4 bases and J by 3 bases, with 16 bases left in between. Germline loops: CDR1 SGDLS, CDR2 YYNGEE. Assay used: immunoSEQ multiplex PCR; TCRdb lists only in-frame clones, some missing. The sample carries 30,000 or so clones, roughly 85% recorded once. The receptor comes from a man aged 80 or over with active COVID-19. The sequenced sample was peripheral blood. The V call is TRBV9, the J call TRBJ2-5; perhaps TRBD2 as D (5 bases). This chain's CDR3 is CASSPLGGLKETQYF. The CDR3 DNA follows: TGTGCCAGCAGCCCCCTCGGCGGACTTAAAGAGACCCAGTACTTC.